A single sample is the source of the 25 T cell receptor beta chains below, sequenced in a study of long-term antiretroviral therapy in people with HIV. A v3.0 immunoSEQ assay was performed at survey level. Sequenced by immunoSEQ multiplex PCR; TCRdb stores in-frame clones only, minus some. The table has 20,000 to 25,000 clones, just over 85% seen once; the top ten hold roughly 7%. Source: unsorted PBMCs, taken 1.8 years before starting antiretroviral therapy. The receptor set was obtained from a woman aged 25 to 39 with HIV.

This clone was detected a few times. The genes are TRBV6-1 and TRBJ1-1, with TRBD1 matching 7 bases. The CDR3 loop spans 15 amino acids. Trimming at V came to 3 bases and at J to 7 bases, leaving 11 bases not matched to a gene. Germline V gives CDR1 MNHNS, CDR2 SASEGT. CDR3 nucleotide sequence: TGTGCCAGCAGTGAGACGGTTGGGACAGTTCATGAAGCTTTCTTT. It encodes CASSETVGTVHEAFF.

Worth noting for this clone: The sample contains more than one DNA sequence encoding this CDR3. This chain joins TRBV28 and TRBJ1-1; the D gene is possibly TRBD1 (6 bases). From germline, CDR1 is MDHEN and CDR2 SYDVKM. Trimming left V 6 bases short and J 1 base short, with 15 bases between. The CDR3 is made up of 15 amino acids. The chain's CDR3 is CASSQPKGGNTEAFF. The CDR3 bases are TGTGCCAGCAGCCAACCCAAGGGGGGGAACACTGAAGCTTTCTTT.

The V and J genes are TRBV2 and TRBJ2-1; D is possibly TRBD2 (6 bases). Trimming took 2 bases from V and 4 from J, leaving 12 bases between them. The CDR3 contains 15 residues. Germline assignment: CDR1 SNHLY and CDR2 FYNNEI. The CDR3 loop reads CASSEIAGTYNEQFF. The CDR3 DNA sequence: TGTGCCAGCAGTGAAATTGCGGGGACTTACAATGAGCAGTTCTTC.

The chain is built from TRBV11-2 and TRBJ2-2; possibly TRBD2 for D (7 bases). Trimming shortened V by 2 bases and J by 0 bases, and 19 bases separated the two germline ends. CDR1 is SGHAT and CDR2 is FQNNGV in the germline V gene. CDR3 length: 19 amino acids. The CDR3 is CASSLLIHAGAPNTGELFF. In DNA, the CDR3 is TGTGCCAGCAGCTTATTAATACATGCGGGGGCCCCGAACACCGGGGAGCTGTTTTTT.

The chain recombines TRBV29-1 with TRBJ2-5; a weak D match, TRBD1 (6 bases). V lost 5 bases, J lost 1 base, and 11 bases lay in between. The length of the CDR3 is 13 residues. Germline values: CDR1 SQVTM, CDR2 ANQGSEA. CDR3: CSVTGIPQETQYF. CDR3 sequence (DNA): TGCAGCGTTACAGGGATCCCCCAAGAGACCCAGTACTTC.

The rearrangement joins TRBV6-1 to TRBJ1-2; D is perhaps TRBD1 (5 bases). Germline V gene sequence: CDR1 MNHNS, CDR2 SASEGT. Trimming took off 8 bases at V and 2 bases at J, with 15 bases between the two ends. The CDR3 loop spans 14 amino acids. CDR3 loop: CASAIGVPNYGYTF. CDR3 sequence (DNA): TGTGCCAGCGCGATAGGGGTACCCAACTATGGCTACACCTTC.

The chain combines TRBV19 with TRBJ1-3; no clear D. The V gene lost 4 bases and the J gene lost 4 bases, with 8 bases spanning the gap. CDR1 is LNHDA, CDR2 SQIVND, per germline (reference sequence). The CDR3 spans 13 residues. CDR3 nucleotides: TGTGCCAGTAGTACCGACATGGGAAACACCATATATTTT. Its protein is CASSTDMGNTIYF. Together with reference TRBV19 and TRBJ1-3, the CDR3 gives the full variable domain: DGGITQSPKYLFRKEGQNVTLSCEQNLNHDAMYWYRQDPGQGLRLIYYSQIVNDFQKGDIAEGYSVSREKKESFPLTVTSAQKNPTAFYLCASSTDMGNTIYFGEGSWLTVV.

The chain joins TRBV29-1 to TRBJ2-5, with 8 bases matching TRBD2. Germline CDR1 SQVTM, CDR2 ANQGSEA. Trimming cost V 4 bases and J 9 bases; bases outside gene matches: 7. The CDR3 has 12 amino acids. The CDR3 DNA reads TGCAGCGTTGGCTTGACGGGGGGGCCCCAGTACTTC. Residues: CSVGLTGGPQYF.

The chain joins TRBV9 to TRBJ1-3, with 7 bases identical to TRBD1. Germline CDR1 is SGDLS and CDR2 is YYNGEE. V lost 3 bases and J lost 8; bases outside the gene matches: 5. The CDR3 is 13 amino acids. The DNA for the CDR3 is TGTGCCAGCAGCGGACAGGGTAGAGACACCATATATTTT. It encodes CASSGQGRDTIYF.

The sample holds a few counts of this clone. The CDR3 protein is CASSQYKGRPDTQYF. The CDR3 coding sequence is TGTGCCAGCAGCCAATACAAGGGACGCCCAGATACGCAGTATTTT. This chain uses TRBV14 with TRBJ2-3, with D possibly called TRBD1 or TRBD2 (5 bases each). Trimming left V 2 bases short and J 4 bases short, with 13 bases between. This CDR3 region has 15 residues. Germline-derived CDR1 and CDR2 are SGHDN and FVKESK.

This chain connects TRBV7-8 to TRBJ1-1; 10 bases align to TRBD1. Per the germline V gene, CDR1 is SGHVS and CDR2 is FQNEAQ. CDR3 length: 16 residues. Losses at the gene ends were 6 bases for V and 3 bases for J; bases not matched to a gene: 10. CDR3 protein: CASSSRDRGWYTEAFF. The CDR3 DNA reads as TGTGCCAGCAGTTCACGGGACAGGGGTTGGTACACTGAAGCTTTCTTT. The full variable domain, completed using reference TRBV7-8 and TRBJ1-1, is GAGVSQSPRYKVAKRGQDVALRCDPISGHVSLFWYQQALGQGPEFLTYFQNEAQLDKSGLPSDRFFAERPEGSVSTLKIQRTQQEDSAVYLCASSSRDRGWYTEAFFGQGTRLTVV.

The gene calls are TRBV19 and TRBJ2-1; TRBD1 aligns across 9 bases. The CDR3 has 14 residues. Germline V gives CDR1 LNHDA, CDR2 SQIVND (reference sequence). V dropped 3 bases and J dropped 8; count of bases not matched to a gene: 5. The CDR3 region has the DNA TGTGCCAGTAGTATCCGGACAGGGGAGGATGAGCAGTTCTTC. Its translation: CASSIRTGEDEQFF.

The chain couples TRBV4-1 to TRBJ1-1; 7 bases are shared with TRBD1. CDR3 size: 15 residues. The J segment lost 3 bases and the V segment lost 1 base, leaving 5 bases of the junction unmatched. Germline lookup yields CDR1 MGHRA and CDR2 YSYEKL. CDR3 loop: CASSQGYGTDTEAFF. In DNA form, the CDR3 reads TGCGCCAGCAGCCAAGGCTACGGGACAGACACTGAAGCTTTCTTT.

The chain couples TRBV29-1 to TRBJ1-1, with a tentative D call TRBD1 (5 bases). The CDR3 runs to 14 residues. From germline, CDR1 is SQVTM and CDR2 ANQGSEA. V gave up 0 bases and J gave up 1 base, with 9 bases separating them. The CDR3 is CSVEDGTKNTEAFF. DNA for the CDR3: TGCAGCGTTGAAGACGGGACTAAGAACACTGAAGCTTTCTTT. The full variable domain, with the rest looked up from reference TRBV29-1 and TRBJ1-1, is SAVISQKPSRDICQRGTSLTIQCQVDSQVTMMFWYRQQPGQSLTLIATANQGSEATYESGFVIDKFPISRPNLTFSTLTVSNMSPEDSSIYLCSVEDGTKNTEAFFGQGTRLTVV.

This clone came up once. The chain combines TRBV5-3 with TRBJ1-4; D call uncertain. TRBV5-3 belongs to the ORF category, with a function that is uncertain. V gave up 4 bases and J gave up 4 bases, with 11 bases separating them. The CDR3 is made up of 14 amino acids. This chain's CDR3 is CARSQGPINEKLFF. DNA for the CDR3: TGTGCCAGAAGCCAAGGACCGATTAATGAAAAACTGTTTTTT.

This clone was observed a single time. This chain links TRBV5-1 with TRBJ2-3; unclear D gene. The CDR3 is made up of 14 amino acids. Germline V gene data show CDR1 as SGHRS and CDR2 as YFSETQ. Between the trimmed V and J ends, which lost 4 bases and 4 bases, there was a span of 13 bases. Written as DNA, the CDR3 is TGCGCCAGCAGCGGTAGGGATGGCGCAGATACGCAGTATTTT. It yields the protein CASSGRDGADTQYF.

This clone was observed a handful of times. The CDR3 reads CASLGGENQPQHF. The CDR3 coding sequence is TGTGCCAGCCTTGGGGGGGAAAATCAGCCCCAGCATTTT. The chain links TRBV2 to TRBJ1-5; a possible D gene is TRBD1 (5 bases). Trimming pared 8 bases from V and 4 bases from J, leaving 12 bases between. This CDR3 region has 13 residues. Per germline, CDR1 SNHLY and CDR2 FYNNEI. The full variable domain, its missing parts supplied by reference TRBV2 and TRBJ1-5, is EPEVTQTPSHQVTQMGQEVILRCVPISNHLYFYWYRQILGQKVEFLVSFYNNEISEKSEIFDDQFSVERPDGSNFTLKIRSTKLEDSAMYFCASLGGENQPQHFGDGTRLSIL.

This clone is a singleton in its sample. CDR3 DNA sequence: TGTGCTAGTGGTTTGATGGCAGGGTCTGGCTACACCTTC. Translated: CASGLMAGSGYTF. The chain employs TRBV12-5 and TRBJ1-2; D may be TRBD1 (5 bases). Germline CDR1 is LGHNT and CDR2 is FRNRAP. V shed 2 bases and J shed 7 bases, with 11 bases lying between them. This CDR3 is built from 13 residues.

V gene TRBV6-5 combines with J gene TRBJ1-2; unclear D gene. The germline V gene encodes CDR1 MNHEY and CDR2 SVGAGI. V lost 9 bases and J lost 2, with 13 bases in between. The CDR3 totals 13 residues. In nucleotides, the CDR3 is TGTGCCAGTCGACCGAGTTCAAACTATGGCTACACCTTC. Its translation is CASRPSSNYGYTF.

The rearrangement joins TRBV6-1 to TRBJ1-5; D is unclear. Per the germline V gene, CDR1 is MNHNS and CDR2 is SASEGT. The CDR3 sequence is 13 residues long. The V end was cut by 3 bases, the J end by 6 bases, with 9 bases between. The CDR3 DNA sequence: TGTGCCAGCAGTGACATTTTGGGTCAGCCCCAGCATTTT. Its translation is CASSDILGQPQHF.

The chain couples TRBV6-1 to TRBJ1-1, with a possible D match to TRBD1 (5 bases). The CDR3 has 16 residues. Germline CDR1 is MNHNS and CDR2 is SASEGT. V dropped 0 bases and J dropped 0 bases, with 11 bases sitting between them. The CDR3 DNA follows: TGTGCCAGCAGTGAAGCGCATGGGACGCTGAACACTGAAGCTTTCTTT. Translating gives CASSEAHGTLNTEAFF.

This chain joins TRBV15 and TRBJ2-5; maybe TRBD1 (6 bases). The CDR3 runs to 15 residues. The germline CDR1 and CDR2 sequences are LNHNV and YYDKDF (reference sequence). With 2 bases removed from V and 5 bases from J, the gap between germline ends came to 15 bases. CDR3 region: CATSRTLTGGETQYF. CDR3 bases: TGTGCCACCAGCAGAACCTTGACAGGCGGCGAGACCCAGTACTTC.

This clone was seen only a few times. CDR3 coding DNA: TGCGCCAGCAGCCCAGACAGGGGGCTTCAAGGCTACACCTTC. This gives the protein CASSPDRGLQGYTF. V and J are TRBV4-1 and TRBJ1-2; TRBD1 matches 10 bases. CDR1 MGHRA and CDR2 YSYEKL come from the germline V gene. CDR3 size: 14 residues. The J segment lost 8 bases and the V segment lost 4 bases, leaving 7 bases of the junction unmatched.

The J gene is TRBJ2-1, the V gene TRBV6-1; tentatively, D is TRBD1 (5 bases). The germline CDR1 and CDR2 sequences are MNHNS and SASEGT. V shed 9 bases and J shed 0 bases, with 12 bases lying between them. The CDR3 extends over 14 amino acids. This CDR3 reads CASRQSPSYNEQFF. CDR3 nucleotides: TGTGCCAGTAGACAGTCCCCCTCCTACAATGAGCAGTTCTTC.

The CDR3 region has the DNA TGTGCCAGCAGTAAGGACGGATCGAACACCGGGGAGCTGTTTTTT. Translation gives CASSKDGSNTGELFF. This chain joins TRBV2 and TRBJ2-2; unclear D gene. The V gene lost 5 bases and the J gene lost 0 bases, with 10 bases spanning the gap. The CDR3 is made up of 15 amino acids. Germline V gives CDR1 SNHLY, CDR2 FYNNEI.